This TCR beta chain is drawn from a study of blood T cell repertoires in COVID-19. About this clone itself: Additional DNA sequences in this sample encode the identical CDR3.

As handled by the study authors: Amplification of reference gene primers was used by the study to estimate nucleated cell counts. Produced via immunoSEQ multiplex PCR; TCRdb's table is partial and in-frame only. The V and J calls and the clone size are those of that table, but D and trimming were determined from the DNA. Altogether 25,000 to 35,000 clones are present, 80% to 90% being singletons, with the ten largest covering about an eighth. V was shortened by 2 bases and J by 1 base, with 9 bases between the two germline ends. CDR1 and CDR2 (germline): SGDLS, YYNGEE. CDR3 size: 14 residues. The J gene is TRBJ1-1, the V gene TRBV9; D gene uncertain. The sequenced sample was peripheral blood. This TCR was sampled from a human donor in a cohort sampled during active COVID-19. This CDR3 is CASSVGGQNTEAFF. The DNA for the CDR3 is TGTGCCAGCAGCGTCGGAGGGCAGAACACTGAAGCTTTCTTT.